Detailed here is one T cell receptor (beta chain). This sample is part of a study of blood T cell repertoires in COVID-19. The repertoire was sequenced with immunoSEQ multiplex PCR; TCRdb's copy has only in-frame clones and lacks some. Among approximately 300,000 clones, roughly 90% were seen once, and the ten largest hold 2% to 3%. The V and J ends lost 5 bases and 8 bases, in that order; junction bases with no gene match: 8. CDR3 size: 13 residues. Germline assignment: CDR1 SGHTA and CDR2 FQGTGA. The chain joins TRBV7-3 to TRBJ1-2, with 7 bases fitting TRBD1. The TCR originated in a man aged 60-69 years who had recovered from COVID-19. The sequencing input was PBMCs or T cells enriched from blood (not recorded which). DNA for the CDR3: TGTGCCAGCAGCCCCGGGACAGCTGGCGGCTACACCTTC. Encoded protein: CASSPGTAGGYTF.